The clone carrying this T cell receptor (beta chain) was seen only a few times. As yet, its antigen is unknown. The sample is drawn from a study of radiotherapy plus CTLA-4 blockade in lung cancer. Study at large: Objective responses occurred in 15% to 20% of patients; over 25% had disease control.

Clones were sequenced by immunoSEQ multiplex PCR, and TCRdb holds only the in-frame ones, with some missing. The table shows approximately 41,000 clones, with roughly 70% occurring only once. People whose metastatic non-small-cell lung cancer was chemo-refractory got focal radiation along with CTLA-4 blockade by ipilimumab. Study-level points and caveats: Among blood TCR repertoires after radiotherapy plus ipilimumab, tumor-derived clones expanded. How blood T cell clones changed early, along with interferon-beta, reportedly forecast response best.

CDR3 length equals 16 residues. V lost 4 bases to trimming and J lost 0 bases, with 11 bases between them. Germline-derived CDR1 and CDR2 are SGHDT and YYEEEE. The TCR comes from a human donor with non-small cell lung cancer who had stable disease on radiotherapy plus ipilimumab. Sample: peripheral blood, taken from a patient treated with radiotherapy plus ipilimumab. V usage is TRBV5-6 and J usage is TRBJ1-6, with a possible D match to TRBD1 (5 bases). The CDR3 loop reads CASSLGGFSYNSPLHF. The CDR3 nucleotides are TGTGCCAGCAGCCTCGGGGGATTCTCCTATAATTCACCCCTCCACTTT. Variable domain in full (rest from reference TRBV5-6 and TRBJ1-6): DAGVTQSPTHLIKTRGQQVTLRCSPKSGHDTVSWYQQALGQGPQFIFQYYEEEERQRGNFPDRFSGHQFPNYSSELNVNALLLGDSALYLCASSLGGFSYNSPLHFGNGTRLTVT.